These 5 T cell receptor beta chains share one sample of origin, sequenced in a study of metastatic and nonmetastatic thyroid tumors. TCRdb recomputed clones from the PCR reads via MiXCR. The table lists tens of thousands of clones, roughly 15% of them singletons. No treatment of any kind had been given to any patient before thyroid surgery. Sequencing input: blood. The receptors come from a female donor with papillary thyroid cancer or a benign thyroid nodule (not recorded which). Some clones in this sample may be carry-over from other donors' samples.

Of note for this clone: Just one base apart from a much larger clone, this may be a read error. This same CDR3 is encoded by further DNA sequences in the sample. This chain uses TRBV12-3 or TRBV12-4 with TRBJ2-7; D is ambiguous. CDR3 length: 13 amino acids. In nucleotides, the CDR3 is TGTGCCAGCAGGCCGGAACTGACCTACGAACAGTACTTC. This codes for CASRPELTYEQYF.

Judged by abundance, this clone is medium-sized (0.01 to 0.1%). The chain combines TRBV6-2 or TRBV6-3 with TRBJ2-7, with 7 positions matching TRBD2. Trimming at V came to 10 bases and at J to 6 bases, leaving 6 bases not matched to a gene. CDR3 size: 11 residues. Germline V gene lookup returns CDR1 MNHEY and CDR2 SVGEGT. The CDR3 DNA is TGTGCCACCAAAGGGAGGGTCGAGCAGTACTTC. It specifies CATKGRVEQYF.

J is TRBJ1-1 and V is TRBV20-1; D unclear. The CDR3 consists of 13 residues. CDR1 is DFQATT and CDR2 is SNEGSKA in the germline V gene (reference sequence). Trimming shortened V by 3 bases and J by 1 base, and 9 bases separated the two germline ends. The CDR3 DNA follows: TGCAGTGCTAGGGACGGCCAGAACACTGAAGCTTTCTTT. This gives the protein CSARDGQNTEAFF.

This clone was counted many times. The chain couples TRBV28 to TRBJ2-5; D is perhaps TRBD1 (6 bases). The length of the CDR3 is 14 residues. CDR1 and CDR2 (germline): MDHEN, SYDVKM. The ends were cut back, 1 base at V and 9 bases at J, with 15 bases in the middle. CDR3 DNA: TGTGCCAGCAGTTTATCGGGCTCTCCAGGGGCCCAGTACTTC. Translating it yields CASSLSGSPGAQYF. The full variable domain, completed using reference TRBV28 and TRBJ2-5, is DVKVTQSSRYLVKRTGEKVFLECVQDMDHENMFWYRQDPGLGLRLIYFSYDVKMKEKGDIPEGYSVSREKKERFSLILESASTNQTSMYLCASSLSGSPGAQYFGPGTRLLVL.

This clone was seen ten or more times. The chain employs TRBV19 and TRBJ2-5; the D gene is possibly TRBD2 (6 bases). This CDR3 is 14 amino acids long. In germline, CDR1 is LNHDA, CDR2 SQIVND (reference sequence). Trimming stripped 1 base from V and 5 bases from J, with 11 bases between. As DNA, the CDR3 is TGTGCCAGTAGTATAGTAGGAGGGGAGGAGACCCAGTACTTC. As protein: CASSIVGGEETQYF.